This TCR beta chain came from a study of blood T cell repertoires in COVID-19. Across the study: The study drew acute and convalescent COVID-19 samples from the United States, Italy and Spain. PBMCs, B-cell-depleted T cells, or T cells provided the cDNA or gDNA that made up the material.

The method was immunoSEQ multiplex PCR; TCRdb's version includes in-frame clones alone and lacks a portion of them. The data show about 240,000 clones, with about 87% seen just once and 5.5% to 7.5% held by the top ten. V lost 2 bases, J lost 4 bases, and 1 base stayed unmatched. The CDR3 is made up of 15 amino acids. The germline V gene encodes CDR1 MNHNY and CDR2 SVGAGI (reference sequence). The sequence was obtained from a woman in her seventies with active or convalescent COVID-19. The chain is built from TRBV6-6 and TRBJ2-6; 8 bases map to TRBD1. Sequenced material: peripheral blood. The CDR3 protein is CASSYGQGGANVLTF. As DNA, the CDR3 is TGTGCCAGCAGTTACGGACAGGGAGGGGCCAACGTCCTGACTTTC.